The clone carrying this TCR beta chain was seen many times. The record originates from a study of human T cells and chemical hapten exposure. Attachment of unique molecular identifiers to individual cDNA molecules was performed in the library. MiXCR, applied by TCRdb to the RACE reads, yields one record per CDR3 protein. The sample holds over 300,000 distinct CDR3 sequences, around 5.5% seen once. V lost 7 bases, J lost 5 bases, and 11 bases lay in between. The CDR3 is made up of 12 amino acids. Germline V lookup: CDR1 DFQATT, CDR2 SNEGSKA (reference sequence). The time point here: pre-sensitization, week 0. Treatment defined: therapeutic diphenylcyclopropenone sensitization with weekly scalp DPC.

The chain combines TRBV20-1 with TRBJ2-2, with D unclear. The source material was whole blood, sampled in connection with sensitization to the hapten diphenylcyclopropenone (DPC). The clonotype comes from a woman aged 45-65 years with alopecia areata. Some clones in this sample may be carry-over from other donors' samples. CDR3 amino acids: CSGKGLTGELFF. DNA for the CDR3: TGCAGTGGAAAAGGGCTTACCGGGGAGCTGTTTTTT.